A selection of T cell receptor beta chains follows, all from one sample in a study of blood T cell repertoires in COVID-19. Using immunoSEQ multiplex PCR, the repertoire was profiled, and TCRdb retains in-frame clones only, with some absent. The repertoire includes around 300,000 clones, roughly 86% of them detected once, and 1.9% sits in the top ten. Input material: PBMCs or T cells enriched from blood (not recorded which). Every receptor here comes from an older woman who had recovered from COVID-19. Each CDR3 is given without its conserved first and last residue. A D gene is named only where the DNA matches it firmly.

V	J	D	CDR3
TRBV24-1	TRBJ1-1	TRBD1	ATSRQGETF
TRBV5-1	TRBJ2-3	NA	ASSPDYTQY
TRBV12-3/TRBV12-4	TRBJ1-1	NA	ASSLNLNTEAF
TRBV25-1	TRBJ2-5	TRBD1	ASSDHLTGAYQETQY
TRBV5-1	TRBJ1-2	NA	ASSLEPLANYGYT
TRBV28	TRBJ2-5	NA	ASGRTDQETQY
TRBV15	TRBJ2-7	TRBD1	ATSYLTGGNYEQY
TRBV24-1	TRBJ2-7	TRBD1	ATSDFGTGRYEQY
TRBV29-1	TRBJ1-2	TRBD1	SANRDRGEGYT
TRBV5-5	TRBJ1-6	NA	ASSLEQPNSPLH
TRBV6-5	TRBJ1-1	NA	ASSLAGITEAF
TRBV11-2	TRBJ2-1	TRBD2	ASSPPGLAGNEQF
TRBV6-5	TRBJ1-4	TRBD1	ASSYLQGREKLF
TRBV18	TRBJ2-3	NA	ASSPGEDTQY
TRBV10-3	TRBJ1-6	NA	AISESSGENSPLH
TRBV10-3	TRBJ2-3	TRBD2	AISWTSGRDTQY
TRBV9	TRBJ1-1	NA	ASSVVSQTEAF
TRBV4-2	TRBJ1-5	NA	ASSQWDSLSEPQH
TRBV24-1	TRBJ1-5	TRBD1	ATSDSGTGNFNQPQH
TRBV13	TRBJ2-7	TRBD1	ASSPPLGRGLLDEQY
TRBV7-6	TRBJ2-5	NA	ASSVWGKETQY
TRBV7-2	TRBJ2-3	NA	ASSLRRRLRSTDTQY
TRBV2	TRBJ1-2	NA	ASSEALRGYGYT
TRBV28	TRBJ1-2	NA	ASNRDYGYT
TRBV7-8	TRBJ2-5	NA	ASSFSWGGLIQETQY
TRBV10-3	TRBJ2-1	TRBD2	AISERSVGSGGAYNEQF
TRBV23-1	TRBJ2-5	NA	ASSQPWRQETQY
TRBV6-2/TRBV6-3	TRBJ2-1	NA	ASSYLNEQF
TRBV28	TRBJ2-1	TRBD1	ASVTGQTYNEQF
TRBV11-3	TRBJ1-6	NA	ASSSGGQNSPLH
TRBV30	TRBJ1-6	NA	AWSVLFGGRNNSPLH
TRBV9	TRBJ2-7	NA	ASSVGSGGVGEQY
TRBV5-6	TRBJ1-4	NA	ASSSGRPNEKLF
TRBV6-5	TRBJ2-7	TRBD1	ASRTGGAGEQY
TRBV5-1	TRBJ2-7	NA	ASSLALQGWSYEQY
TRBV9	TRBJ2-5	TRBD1	ASSVVAGGGQETQY
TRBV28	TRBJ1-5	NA	ASSALQAGVGQPQH
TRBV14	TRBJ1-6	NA	ASSQDWSSPLH
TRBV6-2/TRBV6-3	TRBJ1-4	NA	ASSLPSRTENEKLF
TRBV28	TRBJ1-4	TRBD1	ASSSGQGFEKLF
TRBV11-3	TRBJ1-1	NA	ASSLTMNTEAF
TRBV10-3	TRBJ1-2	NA	AISYLKDSLNYGYT
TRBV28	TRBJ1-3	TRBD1	ASSPGQGRNTIY
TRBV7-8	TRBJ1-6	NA	ASSLAQPGRNSPLH
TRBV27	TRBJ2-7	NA	ASSRGGTYEQY
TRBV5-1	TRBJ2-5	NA	ASSSGSGETQY
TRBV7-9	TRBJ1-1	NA	ASSFRTENTEAF
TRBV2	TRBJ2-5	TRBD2	ASSTGTSGGVWETQY
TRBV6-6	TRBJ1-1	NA	ASSHLSGKNTEAF
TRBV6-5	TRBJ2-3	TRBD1	ASWPGTVGDTQY
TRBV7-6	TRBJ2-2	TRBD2	ASSPAGPPTGELF